The entry that follows covers one T cell receptor delta chain sequence. Looked up from germline, CDR1 is GEAIGNYY and CDR2 is EKD. V was cut by 0 bases and J by 3 bases, with 25 bases left in between. CDR3 length: 19 residues. The record originates from a study of gamma-delta T cells after stem cell transplantation. TCRdb reanalysed the RT-PCR reads via CATT. This sample has about 6,500 delta-chain clones, with 20% to 30% found just once. Sequenced: gamma-delta T cells. The TCR comes from a human donor. It is not recorded whose cells these are; they may come from a transplant donor. The chain couples TRDV2 to TRDJ1, with D possibly matching TRDD3 (6 bases). The CDR3 is CACDTIRVLGTRTSDKLIF. The CDR3 coding sequence is TGTGCCTGTGACACCATCAGAGTCCTGGGGACCCGGACATCCGATAAACTCATCTTT.